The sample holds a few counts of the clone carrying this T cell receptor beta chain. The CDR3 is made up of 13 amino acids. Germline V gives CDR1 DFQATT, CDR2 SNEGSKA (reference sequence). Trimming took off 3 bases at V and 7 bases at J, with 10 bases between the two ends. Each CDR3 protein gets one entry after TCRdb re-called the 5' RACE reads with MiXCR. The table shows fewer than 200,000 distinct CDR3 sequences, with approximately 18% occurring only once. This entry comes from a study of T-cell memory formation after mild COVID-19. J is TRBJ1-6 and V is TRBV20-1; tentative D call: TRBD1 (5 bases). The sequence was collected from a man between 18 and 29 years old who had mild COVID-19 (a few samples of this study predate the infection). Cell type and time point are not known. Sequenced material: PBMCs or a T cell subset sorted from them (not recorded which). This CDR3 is CSARQGGNSPLHF. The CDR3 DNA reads TGCAGTGCTAGGCAGGGAGGGAATTCACCCCTCCACTTT.